These 19 T cell receptor beta chains were sequenced from one sample in a study of shared clonotypes between healthy human individuals. Assay: immunoSEQ multiplex PCR; the TCRdb copy retains only in-frame clones and omits some. The data contain 550,000 to 800,000 clones, approximately 79% of them singletons. The sequenced sample was memory CD4+ T cells sorted from blood. Subset given: CD45RA-negative fraction. The receptors derive from a woman aged 25-40 years in good health.

The rearrangement joins TRBV5-4 to TRBJ2-5, with 10 bases lining up with TRBD1. Germline-derived CDR1 and CDR2 are SGHNT and YYREEE (reference sequence). The V gene end was trimmed by 4 bases and the J gene end by 5 bases; junction bases not matched to a gene: 8. CDR3 length equals 15 residues. In DNA form, the CDR3 reads TGTGCCAGCAGCCCGTGGGACAGGGGAGGGGAGACCCAGTACTTC. Translating gives CASSPWDRGGETQYF.

This chain connects TRBV28 to TRBJ1-2, with D perhaps TRBD1 (5 bases). The V end lost 4 bases, the J end lost 4 bases, and 19 bases lay between the germline ends. The CDR3 is 16 amino acids. From germline, CDR1 is MDHEN and CDR2 SYDVKM. The CDR3: CASSSDSGEIFYGYTF. The DNA of the CDR3 is TGTGCCAGCAGTTCCGACAGCGGAGAAATCTTCTATGGCTACACCTTC.

The rearrangement links TRBV5-6 to TRBJ1-4, with D maybe TRBD1 (6 bases). This CDR3 is built from 13 residues. In germline, CDR1 is SGHDT, CDR2 YYEEEE. Trimming pared 5 bases from V and 10 bases from J, leaving 15 bases between. The CDR3 region is CASSRTVAGKLFF. Written as DNA, the CDR3 is TGTGCCAGCAGTCGGACAGTCGCCGGAAAACTGTTTTTT.

As for this clone: Within the sample, other DNA sequences also encode this same CDR3. The V call is TRBV28, the J call TRBJ2-5; no clear D. Trimming left V 10 bases short and J 1 base short, with 4 bases between. The CDR3 has 10 amino acids. In germline, CDR1 is MDHEN, CDR2 SYDVKM. The chain's CDR3 is CATLQETQYF. The CDR3 nucleotides are TGTGCCACCCTCCAAGAGACCCAGTACTTC.

This chain connects TRBV4-1 to TRBJ1-2; D is unresolved. The CDR3 length is 13 residues. V was clipped by 4 bases and J by 4 bases, with 10 bases between them. Germline loops: CDR1 MGHRA, CDR2 YSYEKL. The chain's CDR3 is CASSPNDAYGYTF. The CDR3 DNA reads TGCGCCAGCAGCCCTAACGACGCCTATGGCTACACCTTC.

The chain combines TRBV5-1 with TRBJ2-1; TRBD2 matches at 11 bases. The CDR3 sequence is 16 residues long. The germline CDR1 and CDR2 sequences are SGHRS and YFSETQ. The junction had 10 bases not matched to a gene; V was cut back by 4 bases and J by 7 bases. The CDR3 DNA is TGCGCCAGCAGCCCCTCCGGACTAGCGGGCGTAAATGAGCAGTTCTTC. Translating it yields CASSPSGLAGVNEQFF.

This chain joins TRBV19 and TRBJ1-5, with D maybe TRBD1 (5 bases). This CDR3 spans 14 amino acids. Trimming took off 7 bases at V and 4 bases at J, with 14 bases between the two ends. In germline, CDR1 is LNHDA, CDR2 SQIVND (reference sequence). For the CDR3, the DNA is TGTGCCAGTACCGGGGCCGATAGGAATCAGCCCCAGCATTTT. This sequence encodes CASTGADRNQPQHF.

V gene TRBV5-1 combines with J gene TRBJ2-3, with D possibly TRBD1 on 5 matching bases. Germline CDR1 reads SGHRS; CDR2 reads YFSETQ. The CDR3 is 15 residues long. V lost 1 base and J 1 base, leaving 10 bases between the germline ends. The CDR3 is CASSLRGPRTDTQYF. CDR3 coding DNA: TGCGCCAGCAGCTTGAGGGGTCCCCGCACAGATACGCAGTATTTT. Full variable domain (missing parts from reference TRBV5-1 and TRBJ2-3): KAGVTQTPRYLIKTRGQQVTLSCSPISGHRSVSWYQQTPGQGLQFLFEYFSETQRNKGNFPGRFSGRQFSNSRSEMNVSTLELGDSALYLCASSLRGPRTDTQYFGPGTRLTVL.

V gene TRBV7-8 combines with J gene TRBJ2-7, with unresolved D. CDR1 SGHVS and CDR2 FQNEAQ come from the germline V gene. The CDR3 has 13 amino acids. The V and J ends lost 0 bases and 4 bases respectively, with 7 bases between them. CDR3 region: CASSLAELYEQYF. The CDR3 nucleotides read TGTGCCAGCAGCTTAGCTGAGTTATACGAGCAGTACTTC. Full variable domain (rest looked up from reference TRBV7-8 and TRBJ2-7): GAGVSQSPRYKVAKRGQDVALRCDPISGHVSLFWYQQALGQGPEFLTYFQNEAQLDKSGLPSDRFFAERPEGSVSTLKIQRTQQEDSAVYLCASSLAELYEQYFGPGTRLTVT.

J is TRBJ2-7 and V is TRBV5-1; D remains ambiguous. Germline CDR1 is SGHRS and CDR2 is YFSETQ. V was pared by 4 bases and J by 7 bases, with 18 bases between. This CDR3 is built from 14 residues. The CDR3 coding sequence is TGCGCCAGCAGCCCACAATCTACCGCTCGGGAGCAGTACTTC. It encodes CASSPQSTAREQYF.

This clone was found once. This chain joins TRBV6-5 and TRBJ2-5; D is ambiguous. The CDR3 runs to 11 residues. Between the trimmed V and J ends, which lost 1 base and 7 bases, there was a span of 4 bases. The germline V gene has CDR1 MNHEY and CDR2 SVGAGI. The CDR3 region is CASSYLGTQYF. In nucleotides, the CDR3 is TGTGCCAGCAGTTACTTGGGGACCCAGTACTTC.

Regarding this clone: Being one base from a much bigger clone, this may be a read error. The gene calls are TRBV7-2 and TRBJ1-5; D uncertain. V dropped 6 bases and J dropped 0 bases, with 6 bases sitting between them. This CDR3 region has 13 residues. CDR1 is SGHTA and CDR2 is FQGNSA in the germline V gene. CDR3 DNA sequence: TGTGCCAGCAGTCTTGATAGCAATCAGCCCCAGCATTTT. It encodes CASSLDSNQPQHF.

V is TRBV10-2 and J is TRBJ2-3, with D hard to call. V was trimmed by 2 bases and J by 4 bases, leaving 19 bases between them. The CDR3 sequence is 17 residues long. The germline V gene encodes CDR1 WSHSY and CDR2 SAAADI. In nucleotides, the CDR3 is TGCGCCAGCAGTGAGGGGTCGGGTCCCTGGGTAGCAGATACGCAGTATTTT. It codes for CASSEGSGPWVADTQYF.

This clone was detected only once. The chain carries TRBV2 and TRBJ2-2; no firm D call. The CDR3 loop spans 13 amino acids. Trimming took off 1 base at V and 5 bases at J, with 5 bases between the two ends. Looked up from germline, CDR1 is SNHLY and CDR2 is FYNNEI. The CDR3 DNA follows: TGTGCCAGCAGTGAAGAGTTGACCGGGGAGCTGTTTTTT. Its translation is CASSEELTGELFF.

Only a few counts were recorded for this clone. The chain recombines TRBV6-6 with TRBJ1-5; D call uncertain. Trimming stripped 2 bases from V and 0 bases from J, with 8 bases between. This CDR3 comprises 15 residues. Germline-derived CDR1 and CDR2 are MNHNY and SVGAGI (reference sequence). CDR3 region: CASSYSPGSNQPQHF. The CDR3 DNA sequence: TGTGCCAGCAGTTACAGCCCGGGTAGCAATCAGCCCCAGCATTTT.

This sequence joins TRBV4-1 and TRBJ2-2, with D hard to call. Germline V gene sequence: CDR1 MGHRA, CDR2 YSYEKL. This CDR3 has 15 amino acids. V was clipped by 2 bases and J by 0 bases, with 7 bases between them. CDR3 nucleotides: TGCGCCAGCAGCCAACGGGTTTCGAACACCGGGGAGCTGTTTTTT. This sequence encodes CASSQRVSNTGELFF.

The gene calls are TRBV7-3 and TRBJ2-5, with D maybe TRBD1 (6 bases). Between the trimmed V and J ends, which lost 2 bases and 6 bases, there was a span of 10 bases. CDR3 length equals 13 residues. Germline V CDR1 and CDR2: SGHTA, FQGTGA. The CDR3 loop is CASSLGGAKTQYF. The CDR3, as DNA: TGTGCCAGCAGCTTAGGGGGCGCCAAGACCCAGTACTTC.

The rearrangement links TRBV5-1 to TRBJ1-4; TRBD1 might be the D (6 bases). Trimming removed 1 base at V and 4 bases at J, with 11 bases between. Germline CDR1 reads SGHRS; CDR2 reads YFSETQ. The CDR3 runs to 15 residues. The CDR3 protein is CASSLSTGSNEKLFF. DNA of the CDR3: TGCGCCAGCAGCTTGTCGACAGGTAGTAATGAAAAACTGTTTTTT.

The J gene is TRBJ2-1, the V gene TRBV9; D not resolved. CDR3 length: 15 amino acids. Germline V gene lookup returns CDR1 SGDLS and CDR2 YYNGEE. Trimming shortened V by 0 bases and J by 0 bases, and 7 bases separated the two germline ends. The CDR3 nucleotides are TGTGCCAGCAGCGTAGCCCACTACTCCTACAATGAGCAGTTCTTC. It is translated as CASSVAHYSYNEQFF.